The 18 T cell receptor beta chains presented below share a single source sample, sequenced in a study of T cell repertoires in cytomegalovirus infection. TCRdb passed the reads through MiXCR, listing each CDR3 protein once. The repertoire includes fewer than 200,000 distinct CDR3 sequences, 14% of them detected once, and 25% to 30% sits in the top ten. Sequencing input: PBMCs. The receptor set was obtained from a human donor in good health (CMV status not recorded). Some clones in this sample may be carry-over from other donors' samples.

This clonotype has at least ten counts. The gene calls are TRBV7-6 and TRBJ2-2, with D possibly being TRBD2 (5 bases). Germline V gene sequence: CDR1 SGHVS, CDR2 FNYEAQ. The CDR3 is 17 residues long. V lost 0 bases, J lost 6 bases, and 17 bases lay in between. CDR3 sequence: CASSLASRLRGAGELFF. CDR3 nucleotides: TGTGCCAGCAGCTTAGCTAGTCGACTACGAGGAGCCGGGGAGCTGTTTTTT.

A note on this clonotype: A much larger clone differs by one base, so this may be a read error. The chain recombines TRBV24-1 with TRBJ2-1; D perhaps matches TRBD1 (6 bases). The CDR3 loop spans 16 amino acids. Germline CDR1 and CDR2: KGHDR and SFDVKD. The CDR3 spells CATSETGRGSCNEQFF. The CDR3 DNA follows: TGTGCCACCAGTGAGACGGGCAGGGGCTCCTGCAATGAGCAGTTCTTC.

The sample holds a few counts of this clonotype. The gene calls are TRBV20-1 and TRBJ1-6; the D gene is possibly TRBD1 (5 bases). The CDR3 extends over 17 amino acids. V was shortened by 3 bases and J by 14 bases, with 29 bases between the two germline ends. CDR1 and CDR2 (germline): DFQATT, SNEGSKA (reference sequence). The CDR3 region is CSASAHYEAGFSSALHF. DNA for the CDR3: TGCAGTGCTAGTGCTCACTATGAAGCAGGGTTTTCGTCCGCCCTCCACTTT.

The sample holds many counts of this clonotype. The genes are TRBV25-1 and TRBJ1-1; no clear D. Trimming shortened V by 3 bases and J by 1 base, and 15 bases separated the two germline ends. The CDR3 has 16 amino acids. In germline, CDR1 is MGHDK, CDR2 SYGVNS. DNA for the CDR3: TGTGCCAGCAGTGACTCCCGGGTTAATGGGAACACTGAAGCTTTCTTT. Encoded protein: CASSDSRVNGNTEAFF.

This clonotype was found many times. CDR3 bases: TGTGCCAGCAGCTTAGGACAGGAGCGGGAGACCCAGTACTTC. Its translation: CASSLGQERETQYF. V and J are TRBV7-9 and TRBJ2-5, with TRBD1 as a possible D gene (6 bases). CDR1 is SEHNR and CDR2 is FQNEAQ in the germline V gene (reference sequence). The CDR3 is 14 residues long. V was cut by 1 base and J by 5 bases, with 11 bases left in between.

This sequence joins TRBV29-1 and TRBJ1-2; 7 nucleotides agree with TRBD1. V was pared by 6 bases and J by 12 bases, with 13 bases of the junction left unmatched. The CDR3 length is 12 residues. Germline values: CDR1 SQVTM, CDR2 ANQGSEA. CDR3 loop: CSVAEPQGGHTF. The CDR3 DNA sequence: TGCAGCGTCGCAGAACCGCAGGGGGGCCACACCTTC.

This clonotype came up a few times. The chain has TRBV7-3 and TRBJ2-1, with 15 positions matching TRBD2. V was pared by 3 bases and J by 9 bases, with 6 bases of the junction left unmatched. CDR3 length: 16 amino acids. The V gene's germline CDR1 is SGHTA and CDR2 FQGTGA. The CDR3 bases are TGTGCCAGCAGCTTCTCGGGGACTAGCGGGAGGACTGAGCAGTTCTTC. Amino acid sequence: CASSFSGTSGRTEQFF.

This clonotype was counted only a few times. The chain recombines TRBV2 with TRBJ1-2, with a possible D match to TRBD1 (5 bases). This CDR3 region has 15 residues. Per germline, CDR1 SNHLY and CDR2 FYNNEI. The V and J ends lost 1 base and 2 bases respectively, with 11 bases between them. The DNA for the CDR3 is TGTGCCAGCAGTGAAGAGACAGTAGGAAACTATGGCTACACCTTC. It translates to CASSEETVGNYGYTF.

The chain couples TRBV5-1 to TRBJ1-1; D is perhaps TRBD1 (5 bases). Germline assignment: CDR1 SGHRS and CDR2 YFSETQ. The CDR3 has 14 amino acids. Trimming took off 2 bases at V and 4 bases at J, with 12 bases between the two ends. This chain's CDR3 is CASSFSPGGTEAFF. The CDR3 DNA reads TGCGCCAGCAGCTTCTCCCCCGGGGGCACTGAAGCTTTCTTT.

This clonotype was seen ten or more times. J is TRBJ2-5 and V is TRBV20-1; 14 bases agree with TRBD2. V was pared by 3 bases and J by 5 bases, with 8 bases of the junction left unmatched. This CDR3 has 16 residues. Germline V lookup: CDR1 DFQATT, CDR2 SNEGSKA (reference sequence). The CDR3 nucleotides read TGCAGTGCTAGCCCCCGGGGGACTAGCGGGGGTGAGACCCAGTACTTC. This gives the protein CSASPRGTSGGETQYF.

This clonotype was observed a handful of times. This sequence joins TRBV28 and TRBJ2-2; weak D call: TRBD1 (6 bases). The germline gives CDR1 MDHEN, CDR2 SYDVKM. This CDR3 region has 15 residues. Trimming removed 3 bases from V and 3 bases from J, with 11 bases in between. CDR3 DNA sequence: TGTGCCAGCAGTTTGGCAGGGGATTACACCGGGGAGCTGTTTTTT. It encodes CASSLAGDYTGELFF.

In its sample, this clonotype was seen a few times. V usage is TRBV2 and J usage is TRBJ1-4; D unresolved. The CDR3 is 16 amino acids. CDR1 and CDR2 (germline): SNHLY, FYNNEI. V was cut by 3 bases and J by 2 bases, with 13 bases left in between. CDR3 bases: TGTGCCAGCAGTGACCGGGGATTGTTGACTAATGAAAAACTGTTTTTT. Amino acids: CASSDRGLLTNEKLFF. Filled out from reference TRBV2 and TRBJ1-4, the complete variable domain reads EPEVTQTPSHQVTQMGQEVILRCVPISNHLYFYWYRQILGQKVEFLVSFYNNEISEKSEIFDDQFSVERPDGSNFTLKIRSTKLEDSAMYFCASSDRGLLTNEKLFFGSGTQLSVL.

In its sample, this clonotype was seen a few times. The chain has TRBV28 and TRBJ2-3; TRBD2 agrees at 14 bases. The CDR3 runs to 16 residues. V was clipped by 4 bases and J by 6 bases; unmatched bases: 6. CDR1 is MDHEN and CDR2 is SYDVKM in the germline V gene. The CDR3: CASSSGLAGGIDTQYF. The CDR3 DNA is TGTGCCAGCAGTTCCGGACTAGCGGGAGGAATTGATACGCAGTATTTT.

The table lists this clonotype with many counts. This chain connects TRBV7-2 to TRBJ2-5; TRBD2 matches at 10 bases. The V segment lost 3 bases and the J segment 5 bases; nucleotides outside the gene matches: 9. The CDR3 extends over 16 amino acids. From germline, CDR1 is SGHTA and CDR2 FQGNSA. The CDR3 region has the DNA TGTGCCAGCAGCTTGATCCGGCCTAGCGGGAGTGAGACCCAGTACTTC. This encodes CASSLIRPSGSETQYF.

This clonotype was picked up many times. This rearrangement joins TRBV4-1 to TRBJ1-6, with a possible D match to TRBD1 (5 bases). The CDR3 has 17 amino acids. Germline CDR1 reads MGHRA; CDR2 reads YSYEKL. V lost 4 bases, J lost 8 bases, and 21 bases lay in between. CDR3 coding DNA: TGCGCCAGCAGCCCTGCCCAGGGAGGGGTAGTTCATTCACCCCTCCACTTT. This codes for CASSPAQGGVVHSPLHF.

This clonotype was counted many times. The CDR3 spells CASSSKQGTTYEQYF. CDR3 bases: TGTGCCAGCAGCTCGAAGCAGGGGACCACCTACGAGCAGTACTTC. The J gene is TRBJ2-7, the V gene TRBV7-6, with D possibly being TRBD1 (6 bases). This CDR3 comprises 15 residues. Per the germline V gene, CDR1 is SGHVS and CDR2 is FNYEAQ. Deletions cut 4 bases from V and 2 bases from J, with 15 bases between.

CDR3 loop: CASSLRTYNEQFF. The CDR3 nucleotides are TGTGCCAGCAGTTTAAGAACCTACAATGAGCAGTTCTTC. The J gene is TRBJ2-1, the V gene TRBV27, with D hard to call. Germline-derived CDR1 and CDR2 are MNHEY and SMNVEV (reference sequence). The CDR3 contains 13 residues. V was clipped by 2 bases and J by 2 bases, with 4 bases between them.

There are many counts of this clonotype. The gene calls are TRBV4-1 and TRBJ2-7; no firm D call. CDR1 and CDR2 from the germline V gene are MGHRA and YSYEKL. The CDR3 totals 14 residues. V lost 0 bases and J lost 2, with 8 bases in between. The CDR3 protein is CASSQDPATYEQYF. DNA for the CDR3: TGCGCCAGCAGCCAAGATCCAGCCACCTACGAGCAGTACTTC.